Following are 9 T cell receptor beta chains from one sample sequenced in a study of cytomegalovirus exposure and HLA in healthy donors. PCR was performed using 60 Vbeta and 13 Jbeta primers. Measured with immunoSEQ multiplex PCR; TCRdb has only the in-frame clones, and not every one. Here the sample table reports around 120,000 clones. The sequencing input was PBMCs. These receptor sequences come from a man aged 45 to 65 in good health and CMV-seronegative.

Note on this clone: The sample contains more than one DNA sequence encoding this CDR3. The V gene is TRBV5-1, the J gene TRBJ2-7; D may be TRBD1 (6 bases). CDR3 length: 15 residues. CDR1 and CDR2 from the germline V gene are SGHRS and YFSETQ. Trimming pared 2 bases from V and 0 bases from J, leaving 12 bases between. The chain's CDR3 is CASSFGTLDSYEQYF. The CDR3 DNA reads as TGCGCCAGCAGCTTCGGGACACTAGACTCCTACGAGCAGTACTTC.

This rearrangement joins TRBV6-5 to TRBJ1-3; the D gene is possibly TRBD1 (5 bases). In germline, CDR1 is MNHEY, CDR2 SVGAGI. The CDR3 is 15 amino acids. V shed 8 bases and J shed 7 bases, with 21 bases lying between them. CDR3 bases: TGTGCCAGCTCCCCCCAGGGAATAACTCCTAACACCATATATTTT. This translates into CASSPQGITPNTIYF.

This chain joins TRBV18 and TRBJ1-5, with D possibly being TRBD1 (5 bases). This CDR3 has 14 residues. Germline V gene sequence: CDR1 KGHSH, CDR2 LQKENI. V gave up 5 bases and J gave up 2 bases, with 10 bases separating them. DNA for the CDR3: TGTGCCAGCTCAGTCAGGGAGGGCAATCAGCCCCAGCATTTT. The encoded protein is CASSVREGNQPQHF.

The V gene is TRBV27, the J gene TRBJ1-6; 7 nucleotides line up with TRBD1. There are 14 residues in the CDR3. Germline loops: CDR1 MNHEY, CDR2 SMNVEV (reference sequence). The junction had 8 bases not matched to a gene; V was cut back by 6 bases and J by 9 bases. The CDR3 DNA reads TGTGCCAGCAGCCTGGACAGGCGAGTTTCACCCCTCCACTTT. It yields the protein CASSLDRRVSPLHF.

The rearrangement links TRBV19 to TRBJ2-7; D may be TRBD1 (5 bases). Deletions cut 1 base from V and 3 bases from J, with 10 bases between. CDR1 is LNHDA and CDR2 is SQIVND in the germline V gene (reference sequence). This CDR3 has 14 residues. DNA for the CDR3: TGTGCCAGTAGTATAGGGGGCAGGGTCTACGAGCAGTACTTC. Translation gives CASSIGGRVYEQYF.

This chain joins TRBV2 and TRBJ1-5, with a tentative D call TRBD1 (6 bases). Trimming cost V 6 bases and J 4 bases, with 16 bases left between them. Germline V gives CDR1 SNHLY, CDR2 FYNNEI. The CDR3 spans 15 residues. CDR3 in DNA: TGTGCCAGCAGGGGGGGGCAGGGACTAAATCAGCCCCAGCATTTT. Amino acid sequence: CASRGGQGLNQPQHF.

The chain is built from TRBV29-1 and TRBJ1-2; D ambiguous. Germline CDR1 SQVTM, CDR2 ANQGSEA. V was shortened by 5 bases and J by 7 bases, with 17 bases between the two germline ends. This CDR3 contains 13 residues. CDR3 amino acids: CSVLGRALSGYTF. CDR3 DNA sequence: TGCAGCGTTTTGGGGAGAGCCCTATCTGGCTACACCTTC.

V is TRBV9 and J is TRBJ2-7, with 7 positions matching TRBD2. Germline CDR1 SGDLS, CDR2 YYNGEE. The length of the CDR3 is 15 residues. V was pared by 2 bases and J by 6 bases, with 11 bases of the junction left unmatched. This CDR3 reads CASSVGRDYTSEQYF. CDR3 DNA: TGTGCCAGCAGCGTGGGGAGGGACTATACGTCCGAGCAGTACTTC.

The rearrangement uses TRBV6-1 and TRBJ2-5; 7 bases agree with TRBD2. V lost 5 bases to trimming and J lost 4 bases; unmatched junction nucleotides: 7. The CDR3 is 14 amino acids. The V gene's germline CDR1 is MNHNS and CDR2 SASEGT. CDR3 nucleotides: TGTGCCAGCAGTCTCGGGGCTAGCGGAGAGACCCAGTACTTC. Protein: CASSLGASGETQYF.